Here is one TCR beta chain with its context. This sample is drawn from a study of technical replicates of blood from a few donors. CDR1 is SGHVS, CDR2 FQNEAQ, per germline. V was shortened by 2 bases and J by 0 bases, with 17 bases between the two germline ends. This CDR3 is built from 18 residues. Some clones are missing from TCRdb's copy, which holds only in-frame ones; the method was immunoSEQ multiplex PCR. The profile shows about 73,000 clones, 85% to 95% of them singletons. Sequencing was carried out using T cells isolated from PBMCs. The TCR originated in a human donor in good health. This chain links TRBV7-8 with TRBJ2-1; D may be TRBD2 (6 bases). The CDR3 nucleotides read TGTGCCAGCAGCTTAAGTAGCGAGCGGGCAGTCTCCTACAATGAGCAGTTCTTC. Its protein is CASSLSSERAVSYNEQFF.